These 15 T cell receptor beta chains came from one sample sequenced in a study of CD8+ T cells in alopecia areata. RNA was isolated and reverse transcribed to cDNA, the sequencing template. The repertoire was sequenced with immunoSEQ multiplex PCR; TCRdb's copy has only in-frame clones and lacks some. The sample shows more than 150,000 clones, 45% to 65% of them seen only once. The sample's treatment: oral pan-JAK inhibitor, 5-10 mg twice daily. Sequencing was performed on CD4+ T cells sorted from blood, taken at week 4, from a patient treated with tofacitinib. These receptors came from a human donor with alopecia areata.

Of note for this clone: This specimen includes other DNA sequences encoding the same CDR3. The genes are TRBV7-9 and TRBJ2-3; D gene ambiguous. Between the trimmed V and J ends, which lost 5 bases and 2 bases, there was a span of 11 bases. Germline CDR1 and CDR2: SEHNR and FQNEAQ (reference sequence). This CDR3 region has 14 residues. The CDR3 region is CASSSRGATDTQYF. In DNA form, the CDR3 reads TGTGCCAGCAGCAGTCGTGGAGCCACAGATACGCAGTATTTT.

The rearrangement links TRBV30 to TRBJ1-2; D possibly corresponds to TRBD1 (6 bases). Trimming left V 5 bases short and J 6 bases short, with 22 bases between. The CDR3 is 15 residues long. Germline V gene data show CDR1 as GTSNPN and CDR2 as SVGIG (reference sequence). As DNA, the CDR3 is TGTGCCTGGGCTATTAAAGACAGGAGAAGGGATGGCTACACCTTC. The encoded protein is CAWAIKDRRRDGYTF.

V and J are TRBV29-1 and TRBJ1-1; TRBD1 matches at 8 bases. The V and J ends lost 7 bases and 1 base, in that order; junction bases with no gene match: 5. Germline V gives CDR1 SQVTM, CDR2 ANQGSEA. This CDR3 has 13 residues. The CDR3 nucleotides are TGCAGCGGGAGGGACAGGAGGAACACTGAAGCTTTCTTT. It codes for CSGRDRRNTEAFF.

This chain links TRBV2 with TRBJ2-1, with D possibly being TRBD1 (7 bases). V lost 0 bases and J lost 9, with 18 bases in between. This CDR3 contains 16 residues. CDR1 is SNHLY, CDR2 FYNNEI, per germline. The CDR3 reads CASSEAPGSGGGEQFF. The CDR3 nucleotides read TGTGCCAGCAGTGAAGCCCCAGGATCAGGGGGAGGTGAGCAGTTCTTC.

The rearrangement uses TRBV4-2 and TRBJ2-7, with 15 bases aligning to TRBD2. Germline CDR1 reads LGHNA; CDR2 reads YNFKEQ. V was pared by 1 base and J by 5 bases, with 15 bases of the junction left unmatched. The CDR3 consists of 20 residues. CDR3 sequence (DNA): TGTGCCAGCAGCCAAGCTCCCCCGGGACTAGCGGGGGGAAGGTCCCACGAGCAGTACTTC. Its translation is CASSQAPPGLAGGRSHEQYF.

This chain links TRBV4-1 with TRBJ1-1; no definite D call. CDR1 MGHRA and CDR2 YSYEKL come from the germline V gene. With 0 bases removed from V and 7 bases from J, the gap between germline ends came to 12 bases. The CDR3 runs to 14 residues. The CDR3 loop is CASSQEAYSVEAFF. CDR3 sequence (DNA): TGCGCCAGCAGCCAAGAGGCGTACTCGGTTGAAGCTTTCTTT.

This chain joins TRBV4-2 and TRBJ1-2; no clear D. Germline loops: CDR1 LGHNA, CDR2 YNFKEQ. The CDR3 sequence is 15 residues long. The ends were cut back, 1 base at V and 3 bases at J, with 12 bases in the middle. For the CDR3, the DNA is TGTGCCAGCAGCCAAGTCCGGGAGCCCCACTATGGCTACACCTTC. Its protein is CASSQVREPHYGYTF.

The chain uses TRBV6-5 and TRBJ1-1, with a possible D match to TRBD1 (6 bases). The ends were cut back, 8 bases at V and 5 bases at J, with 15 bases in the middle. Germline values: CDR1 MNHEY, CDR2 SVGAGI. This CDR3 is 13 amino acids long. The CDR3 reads CASGRGGPTEAFF. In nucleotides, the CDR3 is TGTGCCAGCGGTCGGGGGGGGCCTACTGAAGCTTTCTTT.

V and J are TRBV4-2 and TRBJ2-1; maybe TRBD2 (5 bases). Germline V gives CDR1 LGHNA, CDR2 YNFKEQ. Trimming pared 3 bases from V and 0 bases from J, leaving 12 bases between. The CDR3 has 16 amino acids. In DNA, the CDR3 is TGTGCCAGCAGCCATGCTACTGGGAGCTCCTACAATGAGCAGTTCTTC. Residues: CASSHATGSSYNEQFF.

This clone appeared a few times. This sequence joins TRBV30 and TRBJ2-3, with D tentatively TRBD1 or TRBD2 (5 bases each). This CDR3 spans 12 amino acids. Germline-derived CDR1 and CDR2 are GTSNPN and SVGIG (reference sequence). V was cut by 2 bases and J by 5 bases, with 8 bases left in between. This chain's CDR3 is CAWSPGQDTQYF. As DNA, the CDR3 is TGTGCCTGGAGTCCGGGGCAAGATACGCAGTATTTT.

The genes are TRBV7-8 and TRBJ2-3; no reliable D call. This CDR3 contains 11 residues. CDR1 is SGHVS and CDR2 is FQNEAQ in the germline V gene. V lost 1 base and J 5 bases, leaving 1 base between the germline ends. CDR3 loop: CASSLEDTQYF. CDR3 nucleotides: TGTGCCAGCAGCTTAGAAGATACGCAGTATTTT. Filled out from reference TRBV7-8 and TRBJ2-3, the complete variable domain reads GAGVSQSPRYKVAKRGQDVALRCDPISGHVSLFWYQQALGQGPEFLTYFQNEAQLDKSGLPSDRFFAERPEGSVSTLKIQRTQQEDSAVYLCASSLEDTQYFGPGTRLTVL.

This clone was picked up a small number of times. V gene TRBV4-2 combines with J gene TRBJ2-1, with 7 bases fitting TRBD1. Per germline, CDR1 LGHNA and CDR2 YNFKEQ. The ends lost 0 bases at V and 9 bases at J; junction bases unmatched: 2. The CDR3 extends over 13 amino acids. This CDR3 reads CASSQDPGGEQFF. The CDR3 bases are TGTGCCAGCAGCCAAGATCCAGGGGGTGAGCAGTTCTTC.

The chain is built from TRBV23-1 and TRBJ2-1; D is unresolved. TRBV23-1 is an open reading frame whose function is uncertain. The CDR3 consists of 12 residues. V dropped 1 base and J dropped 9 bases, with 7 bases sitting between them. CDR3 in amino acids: CASSQYEFEQFF. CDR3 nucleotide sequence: TGCGCCAGCAGTCAATACGAGTTTGAGCAGTTCTTC.

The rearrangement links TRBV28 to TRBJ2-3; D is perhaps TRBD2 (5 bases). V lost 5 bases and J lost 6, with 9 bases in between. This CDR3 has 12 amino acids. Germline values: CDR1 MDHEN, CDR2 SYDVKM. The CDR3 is CASSNQRDTQYF. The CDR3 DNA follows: TGTGCCAGCAGTAACCAGCGGGATACGCAGTATTTT.

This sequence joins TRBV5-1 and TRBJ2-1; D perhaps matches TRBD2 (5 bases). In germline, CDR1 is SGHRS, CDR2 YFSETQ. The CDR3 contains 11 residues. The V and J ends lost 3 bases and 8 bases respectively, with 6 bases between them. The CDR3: CASSSGYEQFF. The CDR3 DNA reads TGCGCCAGCAGCTCGGGGTATGAGCAGTTCTTC.